This T cell receptor (beta chain) originates from a study of patients and donors after allogeneic stem cell transplantation (dated by TCRdb to the early 2020s). The germline V gene provides CDR1 MNHEY and CDR2 SVGEGT. Reading from cysteine to phenylalanine, the CDR3 counts 12 amino acids. Here the CDR3 DNA is all that survives: 36 bases in frame from base 1. The trim is 0 bases for V and 12 bases for J, with a gap of 6 bases between the germline ends. Library preparation employed RT-PCR. The instrument given in TCRdb is NextSeq 550. TCRdb reran the public reads through fastp at Q25 and MiXCR, keeping productive beta chains. CDR3 protein duplicates are merged, each entry listing the most common genes and DNA. The table for this sample lists 410,000 or so distinct CDR3 sequences; roughly 16% of them were counted only once. 7.2% of the sample is taken by the ten largest. Comment on this clonotype: Its recognized antigen is unknown. It has no much larger one-base neighbor in the sample; base qualities were not kept.

The sequence links TRBV6-2 or TRBV6-3 to TRBJ1-6, with the D gene too uncertain to name. The specimen was blood, either unsorted or a sorted T cell fraction (not recorded which). The TCR sequence derives from a human donor who was either an allogeneic HSCT recipient or a stem cell or donor lymphocyte infusion donor (not recorded which). It is not recorded whose cells these are; they may come from a transplant donor. The CDR3 region: CASSYSRGPLHF. The nucleotide sequence reads TGTGCCAGCAGTTACTCCCGGGGACCCCTCCACTTT.